This T cell receptor (beta chain) was documented in a study of cytomegalovirus exposure and HLA in healthy donors. Across the study: Caucasian-associated ancestry cluster membership applied to 75% to 85% of around 400 genotyped donors. Findings of the study overall: One later analysis reportedly identified an Asian-associated ancestry cluster that showed fewer N-insertions than the roughly 600-donor mean. Diagnosis of cytomegalovirus status made by the classifier reportedly showed high specificity and sensitivity.

The PCR had 60 Vbeta and 13 Jbeta primers. The assay was immunoSEQ multiplex PCR, and TCRdb's table has in-frame clones only and misses some. The sample holds 100,000 to 150,000 clones; 65% to 80% are singletons and the top ten take about 4.3%. This CDR3 comprises 15 residues. The V gene's germline CDR1 is SGHAT and CDR2 FQNNGV. The V gene lost 1 base and the J gene lost 9 bases, with 13 bases spanning the gap. Worth noting for this clone: The antigen is unknown.

The sequence was collected from a male donor in good health and CMV-seropositive. The genes are TRBV11-2 and TRBJ1-6; tentatively, D is TRBD1 (6 bases). The sequenced material came from PBMCs. CDR3 amino acids: CASSLVLLRGSPLHF. The CDR3 coding sequence is TGTGCCAGCAGCTTAGTTCTCCTCAGGGGTTCACCCCTCCACTTT.